A single sample gave rise to the 11 T cell receptor beta chains below, sequenced in a study of blood T cell repertoires in COVID-19. This table comes from immunoSEQ multiplex PCR, and its TCRdb copy is limited to in-frame clones, with some not included. In the table there are a few hundred thousand clones, 92% of which are singletons. The sample consisted of PBMCs or T cells enriched from blood (not recorded which). Every receptor here comes from a woman aged 25 to 39 who had recovered from COVID-19.

The J gene is TRBJ1-5, the V gene TRBV7-2; D gene uncertain. V was pared by 4 bases and J by 7 bases, with 17 bases between. Germline loops: CDR1 SGHTA, CDR2 FQGNSA. CDR3 length equals 15 residues. The chain's CDR3 is CASSYGSGVGQPQHF. CDR3 sequence (DNA): TGTGCCAGCAGCTATGGATCCGGGGTTGGGCAGCCCCAGCATTTT.

CDR3 loop: CASSPPGLAGGRETQYF. CDR3 coding DNA: TGTGCCAGCAGCCCACCGGGACTAGCGGGGGGGCGGGAGACCCAGTACTTC. The chain couples TRBV7-2 to TRBJ2-5; TRBD2 matches 16 bases. After removal of 5 bases from V and 5 bases from J, the junction contained 8 bases not matched to a gene. The CDR3 covers 17 residues. Germline V gene lookup returns CDR1 SGHTA and CDR2 FQGNSA.

In its sample, this clone was seen a few times. The CDR3 DNA reads as TGTGCCAGCAGTGATGGGACAGGAAGAGGCTACACCTTC. It codes for CASSDGTGRGYTF. The V and J genes are TRBV2 and TRBJ1-2; TRBD1 agrees at 8 bases. The germline gives CDR1 SNHLY, CDR2 FYNNEI. This CDR3 region has 13 residues. The V gene end was trimmed by 3 bases and the J gene end by 8 bases; junction bases not matched to a gene: 5.

Of note for this clone: Other DNA variants within this sample encode the same CDR3. The CDR3 DNA reads as TGTGCCAGCAGTTACTTCGGGACAGGTGATTCACCCCTCCACTTT. It yields the protein CASSYFGTGDSPLHF. The chain uses TRBV6-5 and TRBJ1-6, with 8 bases that match TRBD1. This CDR3 spans 15 amino acids. CDR1 and CDR2 from the germline V gene are MNHEY and SVGAGI. V trimming: 1 base; J trimming: 8 bases; junction bases outside the gene matches: 4.

This chain connects TRBV10-1 to TRBJ2-1, with D perhaps matching TRBD2 (6 bases). Germline assignment: CDR1 WNHNN and CDR2 SYGVQD (reference sequence). The CDR3 runs 16 residues. The V and J ends lost 0 bases and 7 bases respectively, with 16 bases between them. The CDR3 bases are TGCGCCAGCAGTGAGTCGTGGAGGGGCGGGACTAATGAGCAGTTCTTC. Protein product: CASSESWRGGTNEQFF.

This clone was counted a single time. The rearrangement joins TRBV5-1 to TRBJ2-3, with 9 bases aligning to TRBD2. The germline CDR1 and CDR2 sequences are SGHRS and YFSETQ. CDR3 length equals 14 residues. The V segment lost 6 bases and the J segment 2 bases; nucleotides outside the gene matches: 4. CDR3 sequence (DNA): TGCGCCAGCAAGCGGGGGGCAGACACAGATACGCAGTATTTT. It encodes CASKRGADTDTQYF.

This chain joins TRBV3-1 (or the pseudogene TRBV3-2) and TRBJ1-4; D unclear. The V and J ends lost 4 bases and 8 bases respectively, with 20 bases between them. The CDR3 is made up of 16 amino acids. Germline V gene lookup returns CDR1 LGHDT and CDR2 YNNKEL (reference sequence). The CDR3 DNA sequence: TGTGCCAGCAGCCCAAGCAGAGGAGACGGACTGGAAAAACTGTTTTTT. It yields the protein CASSPSRGDGLEKLFF.

The V and J genes are TRBV7-2 and TRBJ2-7, with TRBD2 identical over 7 bases. The CDR3 consists of 12 residues. Germline trimming cut 8 bases from V and 0 bases from J; bases unmatched to any gene: 1. Germline CDR1 and CDR2: SGHTA and FQGNSA. CDR3 bases: TGTGCCAGCGGGGAGGGCTCCTACGAGCAGTACTTC. Translated, it gives CASGEGSYEQYF.

V and J are TRBV28 and TRBJ1-6, with 7 bases that match TRBD1. The CDR3 totals 17 residues. Germline V gene lookup returns CDR1 MDHEN and CDR2 SYDVKM. V shed 7 bases and J 6 bases; nucleotides not matched to a gene: 15. Written as DNA, the CDR3 is TGTGCCAGCACCCCATCGGCCGGGACAGCATCTAATTCACCCCTCCACTTT. Translating gives CASTPSAGTASNSPLHF.

This clone was detected once. V and J are TRBV7-8 and TRBJ1-1, with no clear D. CDR1 is SGHVS, CDR2 FQNEAQ, per germline. The CDR3 has 16 residues. The V end was cut by 4 bases, the J end by 1 base, with 16 bases between. This CDR3 reads CASSSWPAGSNTEAFF. CDR3 nucleotide sequence: TGTGCCAGCAGCTCCTGGCCGGCAGGCTCGAACACTGAAGCTTTCTTT. Full variable domain (outside the CDR3, taken from reference TRBV7-8 and TRBJ1-1): GAGVSQSPRYKVAKRGQDVALRCDPISGHVSLFWYQQALGQGPEFLTYFQNEAQLDKSGLPSDRFFAERPEGSVSTLKIQRTQQEDSAVYLCASSSWPAGSNTEAFFGQGTRLTVV.

CDR3: CASRVGGTGYGYTF. The CDR3 nucleotides read TGTGCCAGCAGGGTGGGTGGGACAGGTTATGGCTACACCTTC. This chain links TRBV28 with TRBJ1-2; 8 bases are shared with TRBD1. The ends lost 6 bases at V and 5 bases at J; junction bases unmatched: 8. Per germline, CDR1 MDHEN and CDR2 SYDVKM. The CDR3 contains 14 residues.